This T cell receptor beta chain was found in a study of cytomegalovirus exposure and HLA in healthy donors. All donors participated as healthy donors of bone marrow. J lost 2 bases, V lost 1 base, and 5 bases had no gene match. CDR3 size: 15 residues. Germline CDR1 reads MNHNS; CDR2 reads SASEGT. 13 Jbeta primers and 60 Vbeta primers were used for the PCR. Measured with immunoSEQ multiplex PCR; TCRdb has only the in-frame clones, and not every one. The sample contains some 150,000 clones, roughly 72% of which appear only once. Sequencing was carried out using PBMCs. This clonotype originated in a man aged 25-45 years in good health and CMV-seronegative. J is TRBJ2-7 and V is TRBV6-1; 7 nucleotides align to TRBD1. Here the CDR3 reads CASSEVLRGPYEQYF. In DNA, the CDR3 is TGTGCCAGCAGTGAAGTTTTAAGGGGGCCCTACGAGCAGTACTTC.